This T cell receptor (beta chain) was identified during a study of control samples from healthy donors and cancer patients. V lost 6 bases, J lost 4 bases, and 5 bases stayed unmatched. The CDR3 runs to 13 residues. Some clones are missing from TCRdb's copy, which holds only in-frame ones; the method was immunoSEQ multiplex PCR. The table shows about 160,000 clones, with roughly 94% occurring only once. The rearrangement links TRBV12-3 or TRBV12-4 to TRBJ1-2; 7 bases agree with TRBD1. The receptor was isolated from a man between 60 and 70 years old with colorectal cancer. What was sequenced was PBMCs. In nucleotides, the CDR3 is TGTGCCAGCAGCCAGGACAGGACCTATGGCTACACCTTC. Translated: CASSQDRTYGYTF.